A single sample is the source of the 29 T cell receptor beta chains below, sequenced in a study of T cells in Graves' hyperthyroidism and ophthalmopathy. The source material, RNA transcripts, was used to amplify TCR beta CDR3 regions. The HTBI set primed first-round TCR CDR3 RT-PCR. TCRdb redid the calling of the multiplex PCR reads with MiXCR, one entry per CDR3 protein. The table lists approximately 600,000 distinct CDR3 sequences, approximately 15% of them singletons, with more than 4.5% in the top ten. Sequenced material: blood. The source is a woman aged 25 to 45 with Graves' hyperthyroidism that later progressed to Graves' ophthalmopathy.

This clonotype occurred many times. The chain links TRBV6-2 or TRBV6-3 to TRBJ2-1, with D perhaps assigned TRBD1 or TRBD2 (5 bases each). The CDR3 totals 15 residues. Trimming removed 8 bases at V and 1 base at J, with 15 bases between. From germline, CDR1 is MNHEY and CDR2 SVGEGT. This CDR3 reads CASGPGPDSYNEQFF. The CDR3 bases are TGTGCCAGCGGACCGGGACCCGATTCCTACAATGAGCAGTTCTTC.

This clonotype turned up a few times. Sequence at one end of the junction differs from germline and may be a read error. The chain joins TRBV2 to TRBJ2-1, with 7 bases aligning to TRBD2. The germline V gene encodes CDR1 SNHLY and CDR2 FYNNEI. There are 10 residues in the CDR3. The CDR3 DNA reads as TGTGCCAGCAGGGGGGGGGAGCAGCTCTTC. It is translated as CASRGGEQLF. Full variable domain (missing parts from reference TRBV2 and TRBJ2-1): EPEVTQTPSHQVTQMGQEVILRCVPISNHLYFYWYRQILGQKVEFLVSFYNNEISEKSEIFDDQFSVERPDGSNFTLKIRSTKLEDSAMYFCASRGGEQLFGPGTRLTVL.

The chain combines TRBV11-2 with TRBJ2-1; 13 bases map to TRBD2. V lost 6 bases and J lost 5; bases outside the gene matches: 7. The CDR3 sequence is 16 residues long. Looked up from germline, CDR1 is SGHAT and CDR2 is FQNNGV. The chain's CDR3 is CASRRLAGGVHNEQFF. The DNA of the CDR3 is TGTGCCAGCAGACGACTAGCGGGAGGCGTTCACAATGAGCAGTTCTTC.

This clonotype has a single count. V gene TRBV3-1 combines with J gene TRBJ1-5, with a possible D match to TRBD1 (6 bases). V was pared by 1 base and J by 2 bases, with 12 bases between. Germline V gene lookup returns CDR1 LGHDT and CDR2 YNNKEL (reference sequence). The CDR3 is made up of 16 amino acids. The CDR3 sequence: CASSQAGTWGNQPQHF. Written as DNA, the CDR3 is TGTGCCAGCAGCCAAGCCGGGACATGGGGCAATCAGCCCCAGCATTTT.

This clonotype was counted at least ten times. This chain links TRBV6-2 or TRBV6-3 with TRBJ2-7; D remains ambiguous. V was clipped by 6 bases and J by 2 bases, with 14 bases between them. From germline, CDR1 is MNHEY and CDR2 SVGEGT. This CDR3 comprises 14 residues. The CDR3 DNA reads TGTGCCAGCAGACGATCGGAGTTTGCCTACGAGCAGTACTTC. Translation: CASRRSEFAYEQYF.

There are many counts of this clonotype. The CDR3 region is CASSLPSGLSTDTQYF. CDR3 coding DNA: TGTGCCAGCAGTTTACCTAGCGGGCTCAGCACAGATACGCAGTATTTT. The chain recombines TRBV11-2 with TRBJ2-3; 8 positions agree with TRBD2. The CDR3 covers 16 residues. Germline CDR1 SGHAT, CDR2 FQNNGV. Trimming at V came to 6 bases and at J to 0 bases, leaving 8 bases not matched to a gene.

This clonotype was observed a handful of times. J is TRBJ2-3 and V is TRBV10-3; TRBD2 agrees at 15 bases. Germline CDR1 is ENHRY and CDR2 is SYGVKD. CDR3 size: 17 residues. With 5 bases clipped from V and 3 bases from J, the junction kept 6 bases outside the gene matches. CDR3 nucleotides: TGTGCCATCAGTCCCGGACTAGCGGGAGGGGATACAGATACGCAGTATTTT. Its translation: CAISPGLAGGDTDTQYF.

This clonotype was detected many times. The genes are TRBV12-3 or TRBV12-4 and TRBJ2-2, with 14 bases fitting TRBD2. There are 17 residues in the CDR3. The trim removed 6 bases at V and 7 bases at J, leaving 10 bases unmatched. DNA for the CDR3: TGTGCCAGCAGACCTCCGGGACTAGCGGGAGTTAACGGGGAGCTGTTTTTT. Translated, it gives CASRPPGLAGVNGELFF.

As DNA, the CDR3 is TGCGCCAGCAGCCAAGGGGCGGCGGGAGGGCCTAGTAACGAGCAGTACTTC. Its translation: CASSQGAAGGPSNEQYF. The gene calls are TRBV4-1 and TRBJ2-7; 9 nucleotides align to TRBD2. The ends lost 1 base at V and 5 bases at J; junction bases unmatched: 12. This CDR3 contains 17 residues. Germline loops: CDR1 MGHRA, CDR2 YSYEKL.

The sample holds many counts of this clonotype. The chain joins TRBV25-1 to TRBJ1-5; D is unresolved. The CDR3 extends over 13 amino acids. V lost 7 bases and J lost 1, with 8 bases in between. In germline, CDR1 is MGHDK, CDR2 SYGVNS. Written as DNA, the CDR3 is TGTGCCAGCACAATGGGCAGCAATCAGCCCCAGCATTTT. Its protein is CASTMGSNQPQHF. The entire variable domain, with the rest obtained from reference TRBV25-1 and TRBJ1-5, is as follows: EADIYQTPRYLVIGTGKKITLECSQTMGHDKMYWYQQDPGMELHLIHYSYGVNSTEKGDLSSESTVSRIRTEHFPLTLESARPSHTSQYLCASTMGSNQPQHFGDGTRLSIL.

Notes on this clonotype: The junction departs from the called germline gene at one end, perhaps through a read error. V gene TRBV20-1 combines with J gene TRBJ2-5; 12 bases map to TRBD2. CDR3 length: 15 amino acids. The germline CDR1 and CDR2 sequences are DFQATT and SNEGSKA (reference sequence). CDR3 nucleotides: TGCAGTGCTAGAGCCGGGACTAGCGGGCAAGAGATCCAGTACTTC. Protein sequence: CSARAGTSGQEIQYF.

The rearrangement links TRBV12-3 or TRBV12-4 to TRBJ2-1; 12 bases map to TRBD2. The V gene end was trimmed by 1 base and the J gene end by 8 bases; junction bases not matched to a gene: 9. The CDR3 is made up of 17 amino acids. This chain's CDR3 is CASSLETSGSYMDEQFF. The CDR3 DNA reads as TGTGCCAGCAGTTTAGAGACTAGCGGGAGTTATATGGATGAGCAGTTCTTC.

This clonotype has a count of ten or more. The chain has TRBV30 and TRBJ2-3; TRBD2 agrees at 8 bases. This CDR3 has 12 residues. Trimming took 3 bases from V and 5 from J; bases not matched to a gene: 1. Germline lookup yields CDR1 GTSNPN and CDR2 SVGIG (reference sequence). Written as DNA, the CDR3 is TGTGCCTGGAGCCGGGGGGGAGATACGCAGTATTTT. It encodes CAWSRGGDTQYF.

This clonotype was found many times. The chain carries TRBV10-3 and TRBJ2-7; no firm D call. CDR3 size: 11 residues. The V and J ends lost 6 bases and 7 bases respectively, with 10 bases between them. CDR1 is ENHRY and CDR2 is SYGVKD in the germline V gene. This CDR3 reads CAIRSLREQYF. The CDR3 DNA reads as TGTGCCATCAGATCACTCAGGGAGCAGTACTTC.

Ten or more counts support this clonotype. V gene TRBV4-3 combines with J gene TRBJ1-2; D gene ambiguous. CDR1 and CDR2 (germline): LGHNA, YSLEER. Trimming removed 7 bases from V and 8 bases from J, with 20 bases in between. The CDR3 has 14 residues. Here the CDR3 reads CASTPRIRDLGYTF. CDR3 nucleotides: TGCGCCAGCACCCCCCGAATAAGGGATTTGGGCTACACCTTC.

This clonotype showed up many times. The J gene is TRBJ2-5, the V gene TRBV28; TRBD2 might be the D (5 bases). This CDR3 is built from 14 residues. V was pared by 3 bases and J by 6 bases, with 14 bases between. Germline lookup yields CDR1 MDHEN and CDR2 SYDVKM. The CDR3, as DNA: TGTGCCAGCAGTTTCCTTGAGGGTACGAAGACCCAGTACTTC. Its translation: CASSFLEGTKTQYF.

This clonotype has a handful of counts. The chain links TRBV18 to TRBJ2-7; 10 nucleotides agree with TRBD2. Germline assignment: CDR1 KGHSH and CDR2 LQKENI. The CDR3 runs to 19 residues. The J segment lost 0 bases and the V segment lost 3 bases, leaving 14 bases of the junction unmatched. CDR3 DNA sequence: TGTGCCAGCTCACCCCGGCGGCTAGCGGGAGATCTAACCTCCTACGAGCAGTACTTC. Residues: CASSPRRLAGDLTSYEQYF.

The table lists this clonotype with a count of one. The V and J genes are TRBV5-4 and TRBJ2-1; D tentatively fits TRBD1 or TRBD2 (5 bases each). The CDR3 has 16 residues. Trimming stripped 2 bases from V and 8 bases from J, with 20 bases between. Per the germline V gene, CDR1 is SGHNT and CDR2 is YYREEE (reference sequence). The CDR3 DNA sequence: TGTGCCAGCAGCTTTGTCGGACGAGGGGTTGTGTATGAGCAGTTCTTC. Amino acid sequence: CASSFVGRGVVYEQFF.

This clonotype has at least ten counts. The rearrangement uses TRBV7-2 and TRBJ1-6, with D uncertain. CDR1 is SGHTA, CDR2 FQGNSA, per germline. This CDR3 has 14 residues. V dropped 4 bases and J dropped 0 bases, with 4 bases sitting between them. CDR3 sequence: CASSSHSYNSPLHF. In nucleotides, the CDR3 is TGTGCCAGCAGCTCCCACTCCTATAATTCACCCCTCCACTTT.

This clonotype was seen at least ten times. The chain is built from TRBV5-1 and TRBJ2-7, with 11 nucleotides matching TRBD2. The V segment lost 4 bases and the J segment 2 bases; nucleotides outside the gene matches: 11. Germline lookup yields CDR1 SGHRS and CDR2 YFSETQ. CDR3 length equals 17 residues. The DNA of the CDR3 is TGCGCCAGCAGCGAGACTAGCGGGGCGCCTGGGGCCTACGAGCAGTACTTC. Protein sequence: CASSETSGAPGAYEQYF.

This clonotype was picked up many times. The chain has TRBV18 and TRBJ1-1, with D unclear. This CDR3 has 15 residues. In germline, CDR1 is KGHSH, CDR2 LQKENI. With 3 bases removed from V and 4 bases from J, the gap between germline ends came to 15 bases. The CDR3 spells CASSPSVQVVTEAFF. CDR3 nucleotide sequence: TGTGCCAGCTCACCGTCTGTTCAGGTGGTCACTGAAGCTTTCTTT.

In its sample, this clonotype was seen a few times. The rearrangement uses TRBV4-1 and TRBJ1-6; 7 bases line up with TRBD1. This CDR3 has 17 amino acids. Germline assignment: CDR1 MGHRA and CDR2 YSYEKL. V shed 3 bases and J 8 bases; nucleotides not matched to a gene: 13. The DNA of the CDR3 is TGCGCCAGCAGCCACCAGGGGGAGGATTATCCTCATTCACCCCTCCACTTT. Protein: CASSHQGEDYPHSPLHF.

There are many counts of this clonotype. V is TRBV6-4 and J is TRBJ2-1; 8 positions match TRBD2. V lost 1 base and J lost 5; bases outside the gene matches: 13. This CDR3 spans 18 amino acids. Germline V gives CDR1 MRHNA, CDR2 SNTAGT. This CDR3 reads CASSDWANPGLGNNEQFF. The CDR3 DNA follows: TGTGCCAGCAGTGACTGGGCCAACCCGGGACTAGGCAACAATGAGCAGTTCTTC.

As to this clonotype: Relative to the germline gene, one junction end is altered; a read error may explain this. The gene calls are TRBV2 and TRBJ1-5; 9 bases align to TRBD1. Germline assignment: CDR1 SNHLY and CDR2 FYNNEI. This CDR3 comprises 15 residues. CDR3 coding DNA: TGCGCCAGCAGGACAGGGGCTAATAGCAATCAGCCCCAGCATTTT. It yields the protein CASRTGANSNQPQHF.

This clonotype occurred a few times. This chain's CDR3 is CASSFPPTGELFF. The DNA of the CDR3 is TGTGCCAGCAGCTTTCCCCCCACCGGGGAGCTGTTTTTT. The chain has TRBV3-1 and TRBJ2-2; unclear D gene. The CDR3 is 13 amino acids. CDR1 LGHDT and CDR2 YNNKEL come from the germline V gene (reference sequence). Trimming took off 5 bases at V and 4 bases at J, with 8 bases between the two ends.

This clonotype appeared many times. The chain carries TRBV11-3 and TRBJ1-2; the D gene is possibly TRBD1 (5 bases). Looked up from germline, CDR1 is SGHNT and CDR2 is YENEEA. With 1 base removed from V and 9 bases from J, the gap between germline ends came to 12 bases. The CDR3 is 13 residues long. CDR3 sequence reads: CASSLAGFESYTF. CDR3 DNA sequence: TGTGCCAGCAGCTTAGCAGGGTTTGAGAGCTACACCTTC.

This clonotype appeared many times. V gene TRBV12-3 or TRBV12-4 combines with J gene TRBJ2-5, with D unresolved. The CDR3 loop spans 16 amino acids. Between the trimmed V and J ends, which lost 3 bases and 0 bases, there was a span of 14 bases. The CDR3 DNA reads TGTGCCAGCAGTTTGAGTGACGACGTACACCAAGAGACCCAGTACTTC. Amino acid sequence: CASSLSDDVHQETQYF.

About this clonotype: A read error may be the cause here, since a much bigger clone is one base away. The DNA of the CDR3 is TGTGCCAGCACACATTCAAGGGAGCTGTTTTTT. This sequence encodes CASTHSRELFF. The chain links TRBV28 to TRBJ2-2; no firm D call. The ends were cut back, 7 bases at V and 9 bases at J, with 9 bases in the middle. The CDR3 length is 11 residues. Germline V CDR1 and CDR2: MDHEN, SYDVKM.

The gene calls are TRBV29-1 and TRBJ2-4; perhaps TRBD1 as D (5 bases). V was pared by 7 bases and J by 0 bases, with 10 bases between. The germline V gene has CDR1 SQVTM and CDR2 ANQGSEA. The CDR3 covers 13 residues. Here the CDR3 reads CSARQIAKNIQYF. The CDR3 DNA reads TGCAGCGCTCGACAGATAGCCAAAAACATTCAGTACTTC.